Described below is a single T cell receptor (beta chain) sequence and its context. This sample was included in a study of blood T cells in healthy people across ages. For the study at large: Researchers report that template switching captured about one barcoded beta molecule per two T cells.

There are 15 residues in the CDR3. V gave up 2 bases and J gave up 1 base, with 10 bases separating them. Germline assignment: CDR1 MDHEN and CDR2 SYDVKM. Every sample yielded at least 6.5 million isolated PBMCs. Every sample gave at least 5.5 micrograms of total RNA when it was extracted. It was with a sample-barcoded 5' primer and a J-beta primer mix that a second PCR of about 7 to 12 cycles was run. From each sample, at least 2.5 million paired-end reads containing CDR3 were obtained. TCRdb recomputed calls from the 5' RACE reads with MiXCR, one row per CDR3 protein. The sample holds hundreds of thousands of distinct CDR3 sequences, around 49% seen once.

The genes are TRBV28 and TRBJ2-3, with a possible D match to TRBD1 (6 bases). The TCR was taken from a man aged 30 to 45 in good health. The sequenced material came from blood. CDR3 region: CASSLPGTRTDTQYF. DNA of the CDR3: TGTGCCAGCAGTTTACCCGGGACACGCACAGATACGCAGTATTTT.